Included here is one T cell receptor (beta chain) sequence, with context. This CDR3 has 15 amino acids. With 4 bases removed from V and 0 bases from J, the gap between germline ends came to 10 bases. Germline loops: CDR1 MDHEN, CDR2 SYDVKM. Some clones are missing from TCRdb's copy, which holds only in-frame ones; the method was immunoSEQ multiplex PCR. The sample shows about 660,000 clones, more than 75% of them seen only once. This specimen comes from a study of shared T cell receptors in the human thymus. A further study also used this sample, focusing on human thymus T cells.

This chain connects TRBV28 to TRBJ1-3, with unresolved D. The TCR sequence derives from a boy in the first two years of life with a congenital heart defect. The sample consisted of thymocytes. The CDR3 region is CASSSRLFSGNTIYF. The CDR3 region has the DNA TGTGCCAGCAGTTCCAGGCTCTTCTCTGGAAACACCATATATTTT.